The next 8 T cell receptor beta chains were all read from a single sample in a study of blood T cell repertoires in COVID-19. The data were produced by immunoSEQ multiplex PCR, yet TCRdb's version contains in-frame clones alone and is incomplete. The profile shows some 130,000 clones, around 86% of them singletons. The specimen sequenced was peripheral blood. The source of these receptors is a woman in her 70s with COVID-19, enrolled during active disease.

V and J are TRBV5-1 and TRBJ1-6; D possibly corresponds to TRBD1 (6 bases). The ends were cut back, 0 bases at V and 10 bases at J, with 11 bases in the middle. Germline V gene data show CDR1 as SGHRS and CDR2 as YFSETQ. There are 14 residues in the CDR3. CDR3 sequence: CASSLAGTSSPLHF. DNA of the CDR3: TGCGCCAGCAGCTTGGCCGGGACATCATCACCCCTCCACTTT.

This clone came up once. The gene calls are TRBV24-1 and TRBJ2-1, with D perhaps matching TRBD2 (7 bases). V was clipped by 2 bases and J by 5 bases, with 15 bases between them. The CDR3 runs to 16 residues. CDR1 is KGHDR, CDR2 SFDVKD, per germline. Here the CDR3 reads CATSDWGGPRDNEQFF. The CDR3 DNA follows: TGTGCCACCAGTGATTGGGGGGGGCCCAGGGACAATGAGCAGTTCTTC.

The J gene is TRBJ1-2, the V gene TRBV6-5; a possible D gene is TRBD1 (5 bases). Deletions cut 6 bases from V and 7 bases from J, with 18 bases between. CDR3 length: 14 residues. Germline V CDR1 and CDR2: MNHEY, SVGAGI. CDR3 loop: CASSPRPGTSGYTF. The DNA for the CDR3 is TGTGCCAGCAGCCCCCGGCCAGGGACTTCTGGCTACACCTTC.

V usage is TRBV15 and J usage is TRBJ2-7, with D perhaps matching TRBD1 (7 bases). V was cut by 0 bases and J by 3 bases, with 15 bases left in between. Germline CDR1 LNHNV, CDR2 YYDKDF (reference sequence). CDR3 length: 16 residues. The CDR3 region has the DNA TGTGCCACCAGCAGAGATGGAGGGACAGCGATCTACGAGCAGTACTTC. The encoded protein is CATSRDGGTAIYEQYF.

The rearrangement links TRBV27 to TRBJ2-2; D is possibly TRBD2 (7 bases). The CDR3 length is 16 residues. V lost 6 bases to trimming and J lost 4 bases, with 18 bases between them. CDR1 and CDR2 from the germline V gene are MNHEY and SMNVEV (reference sequence). CDR3 in DNA: TGTGCCAGCAGACTAACTGGGGGGGGGCGCACCGGGGAGCTGTTTTTT. As protein: CASRLTGGGRTGELFF.

The chain is built from TRBV5-5 and TRBJ1-2; TRBD1 might be the D (6 bases). Trimming took off 7 bases at V and 8 bases at J, with 18 bases between the two ends. The CDR3 consists of 13 residues. The germline CDR1 and CDR2 sequences are SGHKS and YYEKEE (reference sequence). CDR3 bases: TGTGCCAGCCGATGGGGGCTCACCGGAGGCTACACCTTC. Residues: CASRWGLTGGYTF.

The J gene is TRBJ2-1, the V gene TRBV5-5, with 7 bases fitting TRBD1. The CDR3 covers 13 residues. The germline V gene encodes CDR1 SGHKS and CDR2 YYEKEE (reference sequence). With 5 bases clipped from V and 8 bases from J, the junction kept 7 bases outside the gene matches. CDR3 residues: CASSRGLGHEQFF. CDR3 nucleotide sequence: TGTGCCAGCAGTAGGGGGCTGGGCCATGAGCAGTTCTTC.

V usage is TRBV3-1 (or the pseudogene TRBV3-2) and J usage is TRBJ1-3; maybe TRBD1 (5 bases). The V end was cut by 4 bases, the J end by 3 bases, with 22 bases between. This CDR3 contains 18 residues. Germline CDR1 is LGHDT and CDR2 is YNNKEL (reference sequence). CDR3 loop: CASSPRYGTRPLGNTIYF. In DNA, the CDR3 is TGTGCCAGCAGCCCCCGGTATGGGACTAGACCCCTTGGAAACACCATATATTTT.